This T cell receptor (beta chain) was obtained from a study of blood T cell repertoires in COVID-19. Across the study: Acute-phase and convalescent COVID-19 samples originated in the United States, Italy and Spain. The analysed material was cDNA or gDNA that came from T cells, B-cell-depleted T cells, or PBMCs.

This clone was recorded once. CDR3 length: 16 amino acids. CDR1 and CDR2 from the germline V gene are SGHNT and YYREEE (reference sequence). Losses at the gene ends were 3 bases for V and 5 bases for J; bases not matched to a gene: 13. Measured with immunoSEQ multiplex PCR; TCRdb has only the in-frame clones, and not every one. This sample has around 250,000 clones, with 85% to 90% found just once. The TCR sequence derives from a woman between 40 and 50 years old who had recovered from COVID-19. The chain combines TRBV5-4 with TRBJ2-5; 7 positions match TRBD2. The sample taken for sequencing was peripheral blood. The CDR3 loop is CASSSGTTYSGETQYF. The CDR3 region has the DNA TGTGCCAGCAGCTCCGGGACTACCTATTCCGGGGAGACCCAGTACTTC.